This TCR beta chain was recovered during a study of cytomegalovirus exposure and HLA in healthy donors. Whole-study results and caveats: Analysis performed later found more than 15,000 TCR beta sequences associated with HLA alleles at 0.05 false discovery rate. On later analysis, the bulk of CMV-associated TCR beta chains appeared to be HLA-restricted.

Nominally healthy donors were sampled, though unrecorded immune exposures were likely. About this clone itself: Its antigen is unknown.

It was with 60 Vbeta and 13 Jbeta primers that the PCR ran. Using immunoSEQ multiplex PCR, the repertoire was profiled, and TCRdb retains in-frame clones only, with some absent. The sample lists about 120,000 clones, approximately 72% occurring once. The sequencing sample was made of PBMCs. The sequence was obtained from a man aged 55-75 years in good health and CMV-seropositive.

DNA for the CDR3: TGCGCCAGCAGCTTGGGTGGCAGGGACTACGAGCAGTACTTC. As protein: CASSLGGRDYEQYF. The chain joins TRBV5-1 to TRBJ2-7, with D perhaps TRBD1 (5 bases). Germline V gene sequence: CDR1 SGHRS, CDR2 YFSETQ. V was shortened by 0 bases and J by 3 bases, with 10 bases between the two germline ends. CDR3 length equals 14 residues.